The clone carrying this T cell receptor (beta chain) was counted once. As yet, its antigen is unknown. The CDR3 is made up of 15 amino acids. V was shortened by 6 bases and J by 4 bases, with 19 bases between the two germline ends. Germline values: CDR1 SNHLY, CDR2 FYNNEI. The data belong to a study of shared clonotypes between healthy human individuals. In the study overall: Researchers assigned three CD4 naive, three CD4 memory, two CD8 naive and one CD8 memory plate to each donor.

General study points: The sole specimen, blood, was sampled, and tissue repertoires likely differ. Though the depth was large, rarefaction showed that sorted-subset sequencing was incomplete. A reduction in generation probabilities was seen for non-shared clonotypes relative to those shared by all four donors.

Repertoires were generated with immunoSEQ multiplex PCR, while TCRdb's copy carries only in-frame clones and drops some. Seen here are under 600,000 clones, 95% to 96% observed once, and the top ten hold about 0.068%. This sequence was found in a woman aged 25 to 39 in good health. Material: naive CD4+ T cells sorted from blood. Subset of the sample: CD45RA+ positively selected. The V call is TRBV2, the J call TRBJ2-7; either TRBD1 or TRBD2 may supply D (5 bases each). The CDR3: CASRNLGTAQYEQYF. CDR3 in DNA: TGTGCCAGCAGGAACCTCGGGACGGCTCAATACGAGCAGTACTTC.